One sample yielded the 3 T cell receptor beta chains listed below, sequenced in a study of blood T cell repertoires in COVID-19. Only in-frame clones appear in the TCRdb table, and some are missing; sequencing was by immunoSEQ multiplex PCR. Among under 200,000 clones, around 83% were seen once, and the ten largest hold approximately 1.5%. Sequencing was performed on peripheral blood. All receptors come from a human donor in a cohort sampled during active COVID-19.

The chain links TRBV5-1 to TRBJ2-1; the match to TRBD2 covers 14 bases. The V gene end was trimmed by 4 bases and the J gene end by 10 bases; junction bases not matched to a gene: 10. The CDR3 is 16 amino acids. Germline lookup yields CDR1 SGHRS and CDR2 YFSETQ. CDR3 residues: CASSETSGRVSREQFF. The CDR3 DNA follows: TGCGCCAGCAGCGAGACTAGCGGGAGGGTTTCGAGAGAGCAGTTCTTC. Combining the CDR3 with reference TRBV5-1 and TRBJ2-1 gives the whole variable domain KAGVTQTPRYLIKTRGQQVTLSCSPISGHRSVSWYQQTPGQGLQFLFEYFSETQRNKGNFPGRFSGRQFSNSRSEMNVSTLELGDSALYLCASSETSGRVSREQFFGPGTRLTVL.

V and J are TRBV2 and TRBJ2-1; possibly TRBD1 for D (6 bases). Per the germline V gene, CDR1 is SNHLY and CDR2 is FYNNEI. This CDR3 spans 13 amino acids. The germline V and J ends were trimmed by 8 bases and 5 bases, with 13 bases remaining between them. The CDR3 loop reads CASAQGSNNEQFF. DNA for the CDR3: TGTGCCAGCGCCCAGGGGAGTAACAATGAGCAGTTCTTC. Variable domain in full (rest from reference TRBV2 and TRBJ2-1): EPEVTQTPSHQVTQMGQEVILRCVPISNHLYFYWYRQILGQKVEFLVSFYNNEISEKSEIFDDQFSVERPDGSNFTLKIRSTKLEDSAMYFCASAQGSNNEQFFGPGTRLTVL.

The V gene is TRBV6-1, the J gene TRBJ2-7; D remains ambiguous. Trimming removed 2 bases at V and 0 bases at J, with 2 bases between. Germline V CDR1 and CDR2: MNHNS, SASEGT. CDR3 length: 12 residues. For the CDR3, the DNA is TGTGCCAGCAGTGAACACTCCTACGAGCAGTACTTC. Translating it yields CASSEHSYEQYF.